The rows below give T cell receptor beta chains drawn from one sample of a study of cytomegalovirus exposure and HLA in healthy donors. The protocol was immunoSEQ multiplex PCR, while the TCRdb copy is restricted to in-frame clones and leaves out a portion. The table counts around 130,000 clones; 1.5% to 1.7% lies in the top ten. Input material: PBMCs. These TCRs come from a middle-aged woman in good health and CMV-seronegative. The CDR3 runs from the conserved cysteine through the conserved F or W. A D gene is named only where the DNA matches it firmly.

J | D | V | DNA | CDR3
TRBJ1-6 | - | TRBV27 | TGTGCCAGCAGCCCAGATACCCTCGGGAATTCACCCCTCCACTTT | CASSPDTLGNSPLHF
TRBJ2-1 | TRBD1 | TRBV2 | TGTGCCAGCAGTCCTACAGGGGGCTCCTACAATGAGCAGTTCTTC | CASSPTGGSYNEQFF
TRBJ1-5 | - | TRBV18 | TGTGCCAGCTCACAATCGGGGAATCAGCCCCAGCATTTT | CASSQSGNQPQHF
TRBJ1-2 | - | TRBV18 | TGTGCCAGCTCCCCTGAGACAGATAGTGGCTACACCTTC | CASSPETDSGYTF
TRBJ1-1 | TRBD1 | TRBV5-1 | TGCGCCAGCAGCCCATACAGGGGTGACACTGAAGCTTTCTTT | CASSPYRGDTEAFF
TRBJ2-3 | TRBD2 | TRBV18 | TGTGCCAGCTCACCCCCGACTAGCGGGGGGGCAGATACGCAGTATTTT | CASSPPTSGGADTQYF
TRBJ2-3 | - | TRBV6-5 | TGTGCCAGCAGTTACTCTAGCGGCGCGGGGCCAGATACGCAGTATTTT | CASSYSSGAGPDTQYF
TRBJ2-3 | TRBD2 | TRBV5-1 | TGCGCCAGCAGCTTGTCTCGCGGGGGTAGCACAGATACGCAGTATTTT | CASSLSRGGSTDTQYF
TRBJ1-2 | - | TRBV6-1 | TGTGCCAGCTTTGTGGAGTTGCACTATGGCTACACCTTC | CASFVELHYGYTF
TRBJ1-5 | - | TRBV19 | TGTGCCAGTAGTATAGTAACAGGCCGCTACGTAGCCCAGCATTTT | CASSIVTGRYVAQHF
TRBJ2-1 | TRBD2 | TRBV28 | TGTGCCAGCGCGCAACTAGCGGGGGGAGGCTACAATGAGCAGTTCTTC | CASAQLAGGGYNEQFF
TRBJ1-1 | - | TRBV9 | TGTGCCAGCAGCGTAGGAACAGGGAACACTGAAGCTTTCTTT | CASSVGTGNTEAFF
TRBJ1-3 | - | TRBV7-9 | TGTGCCAGCAGCTTACGCGGCGATGACACCATATATTTT | CASSLRGDDTIYF
TRBJ1-4 | - | TRBV7-2 | TGTGCCAGCAGCTTAGGCGGGCGCAATGAAAAACTGTTTTTT | CASSLGGRNEKLFF
TRBJ1-5 | - | TRBV28 | TGTGCCAGCAGAGAATTTGACAAAGATAGCAATCAGCCCCAGCATTTT | CASREFDKDSNQPQHF
TRBJ1-4 | - | TRBV5-1 | TGCGCCAGCAGCTTGGATAGCCTTTACGCTGAAAAACTGTTTTTT | CASSLDSLYAEKLFF
TRBJ2-7 | - | TRBV5-4 | TGTGCCAGCAGCGCCCGGGACAAACCCTACGAGCAGTACTTC | CASSARDKPYEQYF
TRBJ1-5 | TRBD1 | TRBV28 | TGTGCCAGCAGTTCCACAGGGGGCAATCAGCCCCAGCATTTT | CASSSTGGNQPQHF
TRBJ2-7 | TRBD1 | TRBV5-8 | TGTGCCAGCATCGCGACAGGGGACTCCTACGAGCAGTACTTC | CASIATGDSYEQYF
TRBJ2-2 | TRBD1 | TRBV4-2 | TGTGCCAGCAGCCAACCCGGGACAGGGGATTCCGGGGAGCTGTTTTTT | CASSQPGTGDSGELFF
TRBJ1-2 | - | TRBV7-2 | TGTGCCAGCAGCCCGCACTCCCTCGGACAGTTCTATGGCTACACCTTC | CASSPHSLGQFYGYTF
TRBJ1-2 | TRBD1 | TRBV5-6 | TGTGCCAGCAGCCCGGACAGGGGGCGGTCCGACTATGGCTACACCTTC | CASSPDRGRSDYGYTF
TRBJ1-2 | TRBD1 | TRBV6-1 | TGTGCCAGCAGTGAGGGCAGGGGGCGAAACTATGGCTACACCTTC | CASSEGRGRNYGYTF
TRBJ1-2 | TRBD1 | TRBV6-6 | TGTGCCAGCAGGATACCGGGACAGGGGACTTATGGCTACACCTTC | CASRIPGQGTYGYTF
TRBJ1-4 | - | TRBV7-2 | TGTGCCAGCAGCTTAGTGGTGAGAACTAATGAAAAACTGTTTTTT | CASSLVVRTNEKLFF
TRBJ2-5 | TRBD2 | TRBV4-1 | TGCGCCAGCAGTCAAGTGACTAGCGCCTGGGAGACCCAGTACTTC | CASSQVTSAWETQYF